The following is a T cell receptor (beta chain) sequence with its context. Its antigen is not known. The sample belongs to a study of T cells in Graves' hyperthyroidism and ophthalmopathy. Whole-study findings and limits: Blood also held most thyroid clonotypes expanded beyond 0.001.

The CDR3 consists of 16 residues. With V trimmed by 6 bases and J by 8 bases, 12 bases remained unmatched. In making diagnoses, clinical symptoms, serum thyroxine and TRAb, thyroid ultrasound and orbital computed tomography were all used. It was RNA transcripts that yielded the amplified TCR beta CDR3 regions. The TCR CDR3 first-round RT-PCR relied on the HTBI primer set. TCRdb reanalysed the multiplex PCR reads using MiXCR and keeps one entry per CDR3 protein. Here the sample spans under 300,000 distinct CDR3 sequences, roughly 13% being singletons. This rearrangement joins TRBV12-3 or TRBV12-4 to TRBJ2-1, with 11 bases matching TRBD2. The receptor's source is a woman aged 40-49 years with Graves' hyperthyroidism. The specimen was blood. CDR3 sequence (DNA): TGTGCCAGCAGGCCTAATAGCGGGAGGGCCGGTGATGAGCAGTTCTTC. Translated: CASRPNSGRAGDEQFF.